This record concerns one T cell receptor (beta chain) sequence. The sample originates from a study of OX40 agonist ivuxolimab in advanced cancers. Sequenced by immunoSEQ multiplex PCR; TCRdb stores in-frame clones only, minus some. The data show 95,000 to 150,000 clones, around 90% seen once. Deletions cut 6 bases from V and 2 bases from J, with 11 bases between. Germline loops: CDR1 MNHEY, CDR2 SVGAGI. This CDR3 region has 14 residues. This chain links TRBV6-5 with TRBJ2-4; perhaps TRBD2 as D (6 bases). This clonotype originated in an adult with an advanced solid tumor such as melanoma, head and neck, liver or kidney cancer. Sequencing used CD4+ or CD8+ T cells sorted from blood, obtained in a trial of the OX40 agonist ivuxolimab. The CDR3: CASRTGETKNIQYF. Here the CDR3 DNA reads TGTGCCAGCAGAACGGGAGAGACCAAAAACATTCAGTACTTC.